This entry is about one T cell receptor beta chain. Its matching antigen is unknown. These data belong to a study of cytomegalovirus exposure and HLA in healthy donors. Study-wide findings and caveats: Across donors, most TCRs were seen rarely, yet some public ones were widespread. A later analysis found first-cohort TCR clusters tended to co-occur in the 120 or so validation repertoires. Specificity for CMV antigens was confirmed in vitro for three of the CMV-associated chains.

Germline V gives CDR1 KGHSY, CDR2 FQNENV. The length of the CDR3 is 13 residues. V was trimmed by 5 bases and J by 4 bases, leaving 11 bases between them. The donors were in the approximately 130-subject validation cohort; that cohort was separate from the roughly 730-subject first cohort. Assay: immunoSEQ multiplex PCR; the TCRdb copy retains only in-frame clones and omits some. The sample lists 160,000 or so clones; about 89% were seen once. The TCR was taken from a man aged 18 to 35 in good health and CMV-seropositive. The chain couples TRBV16 to TRBJ2-5; D not resolved. Sequenced: PBMCs. The CDR3 coding sequence is TGTGCCAGCAGCTCCAACACGGGAGAGACCCAGTACTTC. Protein sequence: CASSSNTGETQYF.